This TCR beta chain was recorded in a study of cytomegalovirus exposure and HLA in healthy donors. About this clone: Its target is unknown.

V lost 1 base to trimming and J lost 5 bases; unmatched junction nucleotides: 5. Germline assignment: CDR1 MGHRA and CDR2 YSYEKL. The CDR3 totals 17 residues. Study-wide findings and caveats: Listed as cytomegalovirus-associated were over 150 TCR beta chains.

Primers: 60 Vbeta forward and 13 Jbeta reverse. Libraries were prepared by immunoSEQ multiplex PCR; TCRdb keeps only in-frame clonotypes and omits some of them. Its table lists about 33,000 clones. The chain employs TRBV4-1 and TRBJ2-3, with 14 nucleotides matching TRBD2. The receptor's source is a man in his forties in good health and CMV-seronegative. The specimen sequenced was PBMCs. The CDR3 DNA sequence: TGCGCCAGCAGCCAAGCCGGGACTAGCGGGAGAAAAGATACGCAGTATTTT. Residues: CASSQAGTSGRKDTQYF.